This T cell receptor beta chain appears in the sequencing data of a study of cytomegalovirus exposure and HLA in healthy donors. CDR3 length: 14 residues. The trim removed 1 base at V and 4 bases at J, leaving 4 bases unmatched. Germline assignment: CDR1 SGHRS and CDR2 YFSETQ. The PCR was carried out with 60 Vbeta primers and 13 Jbeta primers. The table came from immunoSEQ multiplex PCR; TCRdb's copy has only in-frame clones and leaves some out. The data hold 200,000 or so clones, with roughly 87% observed a single time. This clone is a singleton in its sample. Its target is unknown. Findings and caveats of the study: It was reportedly the case that the classifier diagnosed cytomegalovirus status with high specificity and sensitivity. Immune exposure was documented only through CMV serostatus. An observed cluster of highly shared sequence variants was recorded as a likely sequencing artifact. It was shown in a later analysis that HLA-associated TCR beta chains were more clonally expanded than other, equally common chains.

The chain joins TRBV5-1 to TRBJ1-1, with 7 positions matching TRBD1. The sample taken for sequencing was PBMCs. The sequence came from a girl under two years old in good health and CMV-seronegative. The CDR3 DNA reads TGCGCCAGCAGCTTGTACAGGGGAGGCACTGAAGCTTTCTTT. Protein sequence: CASSLYRGGTEAFF.